These T cell receptor beta chains were read from a single sample in a study of breast tumors, draining lymph nodes, adjacent tissues. TCRdb reanalysed the multiplex PCR reads using MiXCR and keeps one entry per CDR3 protein. Seen here are some 170,000 distinct CDR3 sequences, about 33% observed once, and the top ten hold around 4%. Sequencing was performed on axillary lymph node tissue. The receptors derive from a female donor with breast cancer. Some clones in this sample may be carry-over from other donors' samples. CDR3s include the opening cysteine and the closing phenylalanine or tryptophan. A D gene is named only where the DNA matches it firmly. Some rows have no size entry. The others give once, few or many, or a class for an expanded clone.

j_call,clone_size,v_call,d_call,cdr3_nt,cdr3_aa
TRBJ2-2,many,TRBV7-2,TRBD2,TGTGCCAGCAGCAACAGGGTCCTGACTAGCGGGAGGGCCGGGGAGCTGTTTTTT,CASSNRVLTSGRAGELFF
TRBJ1-5,many,TRBV7-2,TRBD1,TGTGCCAGCAGCAAAGACAGGGGGCAGATGGGCAATCAGCCCCAGCATTTT,CASSKDRGQMGNQPQHF
TRBJ2-5,NA,TRBV10-3,NA,TGTGCCATCAGTGAGTTCGGCAGCGCCCGGGCCCAGTACTTC,CAISEFGSARAQYF
TRBJ2-7,NA,TRBV6-2/TRBV6-3,NA,TGTGCCAGCAGTCCCTCAGGGGGGCGCGATCTCTACGAGCAGTACTTC,CASSPSGGRDLYEQYF
TRBJ1-2,NA,TRBV29-1,NA,TGCAGCGTTAAACGTCCAAACTATGGCTACACCTTC,CSVKRPNYGYTF
TRBJ2-2,many,TRBV7-2,TRBD2,TGTGCCAGCAGCCCGACTAGCGGGGGGTGGAACACCGGGGAGCTGTTTTTT,CASSPTSGGWNTGELFF
TRBJ1-1,NA,TRBV5-6,TRBD1,TGTGCCAGCAGCGAGGGGACAGCTGAAGCTTTCTTT,CASSEGTAEAFF
TRBJ2-3,many,TRBV20-1,NA,TGCAGTGCTAGAGACTTTGAGAGCCATACAGATACGCAGTATTTT,CSARDFESHTDTQYF
TRBJ2-1,many,TRBV3-1,NA,TGTGCCAGCAGCCGGGACAAAGCCTACAATGAGCAGTTCTTC,CASSRDKAYNEQFF
TRBJ1-5,NA,TRBV15,NA,TGTGCCACCAGCACGACTAACGGGATTGCTAGCACAGATACGCAGCATTTT,CATSTTNGIASTDTQHF
TRBJ2-1,many,TRBV5-8,NA,TGTGCCAGCAGCTTTGGCGGGGTTTACAATGAGCAGTTCTTC,CASSFGGVYNEQFF
TRBJ2-7,many,TRBV5-6,NA,TGTGCCAGCAGCCCTTTACAGGTGAAAGCCTACGAGCAGTACTTC,CASSPLQVKAYEQYF
TRBJ2-5,many,TRBV19,TRBD2,TGTGCCAGTAGTATAGATCGGACTAGCGGAGAGACCCAGTACTTC,CASSIDRTSGETQYF
TRBJ1-6,many,TRBV12-3/TRBV12-4,NA,TGTGCCAGCAGTCGGGGACCGATGAATTCACCCCTCCACTTT,CASSRGPMNSPLHF
TRBJ2-5,many,TRBV6-5,NA,TGTGCCAGCAGATTGGGGTTATCTGGGACCCAGTACTTC,CASRLGLSGTQYF
TRBJ1-3,once,TRBV7-8,NA,TGTGCCAGCAGCTTAGGCTGGGGCACAGATTTT,CASSLGWGTDF
TRBJ2-3,NA,TRBV20-1,NA,TGCAGTGCTAGAGCCGCGACCGATACGCAGTATTTT,CSARAATDTQYF
TRBJ2-5,NA,TRBV7-9,TRBD2,TGTGCCAGCAGCCTAGCGGGGGGGGGGCAAGAGACCCAGTACTTC,CASSLAGGGQETQYF
TRBJ2-3,many,TRBV4-3,TRBD2,TGCGCCAGCAGCCAAGTAGTTGGACTAGCGGGAACGGATACGCAGTATTTT,CASSQVVGLAGTDTQYF
TRBJ1-1,NA,TRBV15,NA,TGTGCCACCAGCAAGGGGGGCGGCACTGAAGCTTTCTTT,CATSKGGGTEAFF